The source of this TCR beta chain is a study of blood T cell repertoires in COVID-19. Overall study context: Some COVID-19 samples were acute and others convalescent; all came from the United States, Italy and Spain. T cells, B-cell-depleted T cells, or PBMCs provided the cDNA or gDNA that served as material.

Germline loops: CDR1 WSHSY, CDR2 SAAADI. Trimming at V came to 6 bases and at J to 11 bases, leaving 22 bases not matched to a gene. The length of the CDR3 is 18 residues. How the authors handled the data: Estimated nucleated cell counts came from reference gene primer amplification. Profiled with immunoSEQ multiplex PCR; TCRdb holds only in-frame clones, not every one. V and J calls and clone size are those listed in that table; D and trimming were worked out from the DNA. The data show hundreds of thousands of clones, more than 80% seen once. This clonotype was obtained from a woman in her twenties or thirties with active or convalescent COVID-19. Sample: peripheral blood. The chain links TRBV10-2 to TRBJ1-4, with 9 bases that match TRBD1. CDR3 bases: TGCGCCAGCAGGGAAACCGGGACAGGGATTCGATCTGCCAGTAAACTGTTTTTT. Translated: CASRETGTGIRSASKLFF.